The next 18 T cell receptor beta chains were all read from a single sample in a study of blood T cells in healthy people across ages. Next came a second PCR, run for 7 to 11 cycles, which used a sample-barcoded 5' primer along with a J-beta primer mix. TCRdb re-called the 5' RACE reads through MiXCR, storing one row per CDR3 protein. The data hold hundreds of thousands of distinct CDR3 sequences, with less than 25% observed a single time. Separately, the same data were catalogued under a study of T cells of mothers and their children.

The specimen was blood. Receptor source: a boy aged 5-17 years in good health.

The genes are TRBV28 and TRBJ2-5; no clear D gene. The J call is doubtful: the DNA matches TRBJ2-1 better. The CDR3 covers 12 residues. Germline lookup yields CDR1 MDHEN and CDR2 SYDVKM. The CDR3 bases are TGTGCCAGCAGCCCTCGGAACAATGAGCAGTTCTTC. This sequence encodes CASSPRNNEQFF.

The chain has TRBV29-1 and TRBJ1-4; the D gene is possibly TRBD1 (5 bases). V lost 3 bases, J lost 0 bases, and 11 bases lay in between. Germline V CDR1 and CDR2: SQVTM, ANQGSEA. The CDR3 runs to 15 residues. The CDR3, as DNA: TGCAGCGTTGAGTCTAGGGGCGCAACTAATGAAAAACTGTTTTTT. This gives the protein CSVESRGATNEKLFF.

In this sample, this clonotype turned up a few times. V and J are TRBV4-1 and TRBJ2-5; 7 nucleotides match TRBD1. The CDR3 has 15 residues. Germline V gives CDR1 MGHRA, CDR2 YSYEKL. V was clipped by 1 base and J by 5 bases; unmatched bases: 7. CDR3 sequence: CASSQGGGEAETQYF. CDR3 DNA: TGCGCCAGCAGCCAAGGAGGGGGCGAAGCGGAGACCCAGTACTTC.

V is TRBV6-6 and J is TRBJ1-5, with unresolved D. Trimming left V 0 bases short and J 7 bases short, with 10 bases between. Germline CDR1 is MNHNY and CDR2 is SVGAGI (reference sequence). The CDR3 runs to 14 residues. CDR3 protein: CASSYSSIRQPQHF. In nucleotides, the CDR3 is TGTGCCAGCAGTTACTCGAGTATCCGCCAGCCCCAGCATTTT.

The chain recombines TRBV10-2 with TRBJ2-5, with 7 bases that match TRBD1. The end of the DNA fits TRBJ2-1 better, so the J call may be wrong. This CDR3 contains 13 residues. Germline CDR1 and CDR2: WSHSY and SAAADI. DNA of the CDR3: TGCGCCAGCAGTACAGGGGAGAGTCGGTGGCAGTTCTTC. Translating gives CASSTGESRWQFF.

The chain couples TRBV6-2 or TRBV6-3 to TRBJ2-5; maybe TRBD2 (5 bases). TRBJ2-7 matches the DNA end more closely, so the J call is doubtful. The CDR3 spans 14 residues. Germline lookup yields CDR1 MNHEY and CDR2 SVGEGT. CDR3 nucleotides: TGTGCCAGCAGTTACCGGGGAGTTATCTACGAGCAGTACTTC. Protein: CASSYRGVIYEQYF.

This chain uses TRBV29-1 with TRBJ2-5, with TRBD2 as a possible D gene (6 bases). The end of the DNA aligns better with TRBJ2-7, so the J call may be wrong. The CDR3 length is 14 residues. Germline lookup yields CDR1 SQVTM and CDR2 ANQGSEA. The CDR3 DNA reads TGCAGCGTTGAAGTGGGACTTGAAAGCGCCGAGCAGTACTTC. This encodes CSVEVGLESAEQYF.

The sample holds one count of this clonotype. The chain is built from TRBV7-6 and TRBJ1-5; 9 bases align to TRBD1. Unmatched junction bases numbered 5, after V lost 5 bases and J lost 6 bases. The germline CDR1 and CDR2 sequences are SGHVS and FNYEAQ. This CDR3 is 14 amino acids long. The DNA for the CDR3 is TGTGCCAGCAGCCCCGGGACAGGGAGTCAGCCCCAGCATTTT. Translated, it gives CASSPGTGSQPQHF.

The chain carries TRBV2 and TRBJ2-7; tentatively, D is TRBD1 (6 bases). Deletions cut 1 base from V and 3 bases from J, with 13 bases between. In germline, CDR1 is SNHLY, CDR2 FYNNEI. The CDR3 consists of 15 residues. The CDR3 nucleotides read TGTGCCAGCAGTGAAGGGGCAGGGGCTAACTACGAGCAGTACTTC. Its protein is CASSEGAGANYEQYF.

This clonotype was seen only a few times. The chain carries TRBV7-8 and TRBJ1-5; 7 nucleotides match TRBD1. The V gene's germline CDR1 is SGHVS and CDR2 FQNEAQ. The CDR3 sequence is 13 residues long. V lost 4 bases, J lost 7 bases, and 4 bases stayed unmatched. CDR3 nucleotides: TGTGCCAGCAGCTCAGACAGGGCACAGCCCCAGCATTTT. This codes for CASSSDRAQPQHF.

The V call is TRBV9, the J call TRBJ2-1; D is possibly TRBD2 (6 bases). The CDR3 totals 15 residues. The germline V gene has CDR1 SGDLS and CDR2 YYNGEE. V dropped 5 bases and J dropped 0 bases, with 12 bases sitting between them. CDR3 loop: CASRGVADSYNEQFF. CDR3 in DNA: TGTGCCAGCAGGGGCGTAGCGGACTCCTACAATGAGCAGTTCTTC.

This clonotype was detected only once. J is TRBJ2-3 and V is TRBV20-1; tentatively, D is TRBD2 (5 bases). From germline, CDR1 is DFQATT and CDR2 SNEGSKA (reference sequence). The CDR3 covers 14 residues. V was pared by 3 bases and J by 4 bases, with 14 bases between. This chain's CDR3 is CSASLLRAADTQYF. DNA of the CDR3: TGCAGTGCTAGCCTCCTGAGGGCCGCAGATACGCAGTATTTT.

This clonotype was seen at least ten times. The rearrangement uses TRBV4-1 and TRBJ2-5; 11 positions agree with TRBD2. This CDR3 contains 16 residues. Germline CDR1 and CDR2: MGHRA and YSYEKL. After removal of 1 base from V and 5 bases from J, the junction contained 6 bases not matched to a gene. This chain's CDR3 is CASSQGGLAALETQYF. DNA for the CDR3: TGCGCCAGCAGCCAAGGGGGACTAGCGGCCCTGGAGACCCAGTACTTC.

This sequence joins TRBV5-1 and TRBJ2-2, with D uncertain. Germline V lookup: CDR1 SGHRS, CDR2 YFSETQ. Trimming pared 4 bases from V and 3 bases from J, leaving 13 bases between. The CDR3 is 15 amino acids. DNA of the CDR3: TGCGCCAGCAGCCAAAGGTCGTTGGACACCGGGGAGCTGTTTTTT. This sequence encodes CASSQRSLDTGELFF.

The CDR3 sequence: CSAYRVFDQETQYF. DNA for the CDR3: TGCAGTGCCTACAGGGTTTTCGACCAAGAGACCCAGTACTTC. The V gene is TRBV20-1, the J gene TRBJ2-5; D perhaps matches TRBD1 (6 bases). The length of the CDR3 is 14 residues. Trimming took off 6 bases at V and 0 bases at J, with 14 bases between the two ends. Germline loops: CDR1 DFQATT, CDR2 SNEGSKA (reference sequence).

This clonotype has only a few counts. This chain connects TRBV7-9 to TRBJ2-5, with 9 bases identical to TRBD1. Matching the DNA end better, TRBJ2-7 makes the J call doubtful. There are 16 residues in the CDR3. The V gene's germline CDR1 is SEHNR and CDR2 FQNEAQ (reference sequence). CDR3: CASSSGRTGDNYEQYF. The DNA for the CDR3 is TGTGCCAGCAGCTCCGGAAGGACAGGGGACAACTACGAGCAGTACTTC.

This clonotype was observed a few times. This rearrangement joins TRBV4-1 to TRBJ2-1; no reliable D call. Trimming took off 5 bases at V and 10 bases at J, with 15 bases between the two ends. Germline V gene sequence: CDR1 MGHRA, CDR2 YSYEKL. The CDR3 extends over 13 amino acids. The CDR3 is CASSSSPVREQFF. CDR3 bases: TGCGCCAGCAGCTCTTCCCCCGTTCGGGAGCAGTTCTTC.

In this sample, this clonotype turned up many times. This rearrangement joins TRBV20-1 to TRBJ1-5; perhaps TRBD1 as D (5 bases). Germline V gene lookup returns CDR1 DFQATT and CDR2 SNEGSKA (reference sequence). V was trimmed by 3 bases and J by 1 base, leaving 10 bases between them. CDR3 length: 14 amino acids. The CDR3 is CSASLGPSNQPQHF. In DNA, the CDR3 is TGCAGTGCTAGTTTGGGGCCGAGCAATCAGCCCCAGCATTTT.